This TCR beta chain was sequenced in a study of cytomegalovirus exposure and HLA in healthy donors. Study results and limitations: TRBV6-2, TRBV6-3 and some other V segments were excluded as indistinguishable. Likely technical artifact: a cluster of highly shared sequence variants. There were around 160 TCR beta chains listed as cytomegalovirus-associated.

The CDR3 length is 14 residues. CDR1 is SNHLY and CDR2 is FYNNEI in the germline V gene. J lost 5 bases, V lost 7 bases, and 7 bases had no gene match. PCR used 60 Vbeta primers and 13 Jbeta primers. Here immunoSEQ multiplex PCR was the method, and the copy in TCRdb shows in-frame clones only, minus some. The sample includes about 250,000 clones, roughly two thirds of them seen just once. As concerns this clone: As yet, its antigen is unknown.

What was sequenced was PBMCs. The source is a female donor in good health and CMV-seronegative. This chain joins TRBV2 and TRBJ2-3; 9 nucleotides align to TRBD2. CDR3 in amino acids: CASTLLAGKDTQYF. CDR3 sequence (DNA): TGTGCCAGCACCCTTCTAGCGGGAAAAGATACGCAGTATTTT.